This entry lists 32 T cell receptor beta chains sequenced from one sample in a study of molecular identifiers for immune sequencing clone quantification. TCRdb independently ran MiXCR on the PCR reads; one entry per CDR3 protein. Among hundreds of thousands of distinct CDR3 sequences listed, about 25% were seen once. Input material: naive CD8+ T cells from blood, with Jurkat cell RNA spiked in. Subset given: FACS-sorted CD8+CD4-CCR7+CD45RA+ naive T cells. The receptors shown here come from a human donor in good health. Some libraries in this study had Jurkat cell RNA spiked in.

Only a few counts were recorded for this clonotype. The V and J genes are TRBV20-1 and TRBJ2-5, with D perhaps TRBD2 (5 bases). There are 13 residues in the CDR3. Germline assignment: CDR1 DFQATT and CDR2 SNEGSKA (reference sequence). V lost 3 bases to trimming and J lost 5 bases, with 13 bases between them. The CDR3 sequence: CSARSGKEETQYF. The CDR3 nucleotides are TGCAGTGCTAGGAGCGGAAAAGAGGAGACCCAGTACTTC.

A word on this clonotype: This CDR3 fails to terminate in the conserved phenylalanine or tryptophan, so it likely reflects a read error. J is TRBJ2-7 and V is TRBV28, with D perhaps TRBD2 (6 bases). V lost 3 bases to trimming and J lost 4 bases, with 22 bases between them. The CDR3 extends over 17 amino acids. The germline CDR1 and CDR2 sequences are MDHEN and SYDVKM. The CDR3 DNA reads TGTGCCAGCAGTTTCCCGCGGGAAGTTTCGGAGTATTACGAGCAGTACTCC. Residues: CASSFPREVSEYYEQYS.

The V gene is TRBV19, the J gene TRBJ2-7, with D hard to call. Trimming stripped 5 bases from V and 4 bases from J, with 12 bases between. The CDR3 extends over 13 amino acids. The germline CDR1 and CDR2 sequences are LNHDA and SQIVND (reference sequence). As DNA, the CDR3 is TGTGCCAGTAGTCCAAGCTCTGGATACGAGCAGTACTTC. It translates to CASSPSSGYEQYF.

This clonotype was recorded many times. This sequence joins TRBV7-9 and TRBJ2-3; 7 positions match TRBD1. This CDR3 is built from 14 residues. CDR1 and CDR2 (germline): SEHNR, FQNEAQ (reference sequence). Losses at the gene ends were 5 bases for V and 2 bases for J; bases not matched to a gene: 4. CDR3: CASSHGTDTDTQYF. The CDR3 nucleotides read TGTGCCAGCAGCCACGGGACAGACACAGATACGCAGTATTTT.

The J gene is TRBJ1-5, the V gene TRBV24-1, with 10 nucleotides matching TRBD1. The V and J ends lost 5 bases and 5 bases, in that order; junction bases with no gene match: 2. Germline loops: CDR1 KGHDR, CDR2 SFDVKD. The CDR3 sequence is 14 residues long. The CDR3 region has the DNA TGTGCCACCAGTGTCGGGACAGGGGATCAGCCCCAGCATTTT. Translating gives CATSVGTGDQPQHF.

This clonotype came up a few times. The V call is TRBV9, the J call TRBJ2-2, with TRBD2 identical over 9 bases. The CDR3 covers 15 residues. Germline V gene sequence: CDR1 SGDLS, CDR2 YYNGEE. J was trimmed by 5 bases and V by 4 bases; bases with no gene match: 6. The CDR3 region has the DNA TGTGCCAGCAGCACCGGGACTAGCACTACCGGGGAGCTGTTTTTT. This gives the protein CASSTGTSTTGELFF.

This chain uses TRBV6-2 or TRBV6-3 with TRBJ2-5; D unresolved. Germline V CDR1 and CDR2: MNHEY, SVGEGT. The germline V and J ends were trimmed by 2 bases and 3 bases, with 10 bases remaining between them. CDR3 length equals 14 residues. In DNA form, the CDR3 reads TGTGCCAGCAGTTACCTACATAGGAAAGAGACCCAGTACTTC. It specifies CASSYLHRKETQYF.

The chain uses TRBV30 and TRBJ1-5; D ambiguous. The V and J ends lost 0 bases and 6 bases respectively, with 9 bases between them. This CDR3 region has 13 residues. The germline CDR1 and CDR2 sequences are GTSNPN and SVGIG (reference sequence). DNA of the CDR3: TGTGCCTGGAGTGTAGCGGTCAGTCAGCCCCAGCATTTT. Its translation: CAWSVAVSQPQHF.

This clonotype was detected only a few times. The chain carries TRBV30 and TRBJ2-1; D is unclear. The V gene lost 2 bases and the J gene lost 3 bases, with 5 bases spanning the gap. CDR3 length equals 12 residues. Per germline, CDR1 GTSNPN and CDR2 SVGIG (reference sequence). The CDR3 DNA sequence: TGTGCCTGGAGTAGGATCTACAATGAGCAGTTCTTC. Translation: CAWSRIYNEQFF.

Comment on this clonotype: Since a much larger clone is just one base distant, this may be a read error. The rearrangement joins TRBV5-3 to TRBJ2-7; the D call may be TRBD1 or TRBD2 (5 bases each). TRBV5-3 qualifies as an ORF whose function is uncertain. This CDR3 has 13 amino acids. The CDR3 loop reads CASSFGAHYGQYF. DNA of the CDR3: TGTGCCAGCAGCTTCGGGGCCCACTACGGGCAGTACTTC.

This clonotype has ten or more counts. The J gene is TRBJ2-3, the V gene TRBV14; the D is unclear. Trimming took 1 base from V and 3 from J, leaving 2 bases between them. The CDR3 loop spans 12 amino acids. Germline V CDR1 and CDR2: SGHDN, FVKESK. The CDR3 DNA follows: TGTGCCAGCAGCCAAGCGACAGATACGCAGTATTTT. Encoded protein: CASSQATDTQYF.

This clonotype was observed at least ten times. The chain couples TRBV27 to TRBJ1-4; D remains unclear. In germline, CDR1 is MNHEY, CDR2 SMNVEV (reference sequence). Trimming pared 0 bases from V and 7 bases from J, leaving 9 bases between. The CDR3 sequence is 14 residues long. CDR3 sequence: CASSLSTLGEKLFF. CDR3 in DNA: TGTGCCAGCAGTTTATCGACTCTAGGTGAAAAACTGTTTTTT.

This clonotype was recorded at least ten times. The chain carries TRBV30 and TRBJ1-1; D not resolved. From germline, CDR1 is GTSNPN and CDR2 SVGIG (reference sequence). The length of the CDR3 is 12 residues. V was cut by 5 bases and J by 3 bases, with 10 bases left in between. The CDR3 nucleotides read TGTGCCTGGGCGGTGGCCCACACTGAAGCTTTCTTT. Encoded protein: CAWAVAHTEAFF.

Turning to this clonotype: A single base separates this from a much larger clone, so it may be a read error. V is TRBV7-9 and J is TRBJ1-1; no definite D call. Trimming left V 5 bases short and J 3 bases short, with 13 bases between. CDR3 length: 14 residues. The germline gives CDR1 SEHNR, CDR2 FQNEAQ (reference sequence). The CDR3 DNA is TGTGCCAGCAGCCCCCGTTGGTCAGACACTGAAGCTTTCTTT. Its protein is CASSPRWSDTEAFF. Combining the CDR3 with reference TRBV7-9 and TRBJ1-1 gives the whole variable domain DTGVSQNPRHKITKRGQNVTFRCDPISEHNRLYWYRQTLGQGPEFLTYFQNEAQLEKSRLLSDRFSAERPKGSFSTLEIQRTEQGDSAMYLCASSPRWSDTEAFFGQGTRLTVV.

Notes on this clonotype: Given a much more abundant clone one base away, this may be a read error. The chain recombines TRBV2 with TRBJ2-3; TRBD2 matches 8 bases. Germline values: CDR1 SNHLY, CDR2 FYNNEI. The CDR3 consists of 16 residues. CDR3 in DNA: TGTGCCAGCAGTGGGTCACTAGCGGACAGCACAGATGCGCAGTATTTT. Translation: CASSGSLADSTDAQYF. The full variable domain, its missing parts supplied by reference TRBV2 and TRBJ2-3, is EPEVTQTPSHQVTQMGQEVILRCVPISNHLYFYWYRQILGQKVEFLVSFYNNEISEKSEIFDDQFSVERPDGSNFTLKIRSTKLEDSAMYFCASSGSLADSTDAQYFGPGTRLTVL.

This clonotype was counted many times. This rearrangement joins TRBV5-6 to TRBJ1-1; 9 positions match TRBD1. The CDR3 has 17 amino acids. Trimming at V came to 1 base and at J to 4 bases, leaving 11 bases not matched to a gene. Germline assignment: CDR1 SGHDT and CDR2 YYEEEE. In DNA, the CDR3 is TGTGCCAGCAGCTTGTCCTCCCGGACAGGGGTTTTCACTGAAGCTTTCTTT. It encodes CASSLSSRTGVFTEAFF.

This clonotype was seen many times. J is TRBJ2-7 and V is TRBV4-1; 7 bases are a match to TRBD1. CDR3 size: 17 residues. CDR1 is MGHRA and CDR2 is YSYEKL in the germline V gene. V lost 0 bases, J lost 3 bases, and 11 bases stayed unmatched. The CDR3 DNA sequence: TGCGCCAGCAGCCAAGAGGCCCAGGGACAGCCATACTACGAGCAGTACTTC. It encodes CASSQEAQGQPYYEQYF.

V is TRBV18 and J is TRBJ2-7; TRBD2 matches at 9 bases. CDR3 length: 17 amino acids. J gave up 5 bases and V 4 bases, and 15 bases lay outside the gene matches. The germline V gene has CDR1 KGHSH and CDR2 LQKENI. The DNA of the CDR3 is TGTGCCAGCTCACTCTGGGCCCCGGGACTAGCTCCCGACGAGCAGTACTTC. Translation gives CASSLWAPGLAPDEQYF.

About this clonotype itself: A read error may be the cause here, since a much bigger clone is one base away. This chain joins TRBV9 and TRBJ2-7; D is possibly TRBD2 (5 bases). Germline CDR1 SGDLS, CDR2 YYNGEE. The CDR3 runs 16 residues. Here the CDR3 DNA reads TGTGCCCGCAGCCCGAGTGGGGAGATACCTCTTGCCGAGCAGTACTTC. Translation: CARSPSGEIPLAEQYF.

V usage is TRBV27 and J usage is TRBJ2-4; TRBD1 matches 7 bases. CDR1 and CDR2 (germline): MNHEY, SMNVEV (reference sequence). The CDR3 spans 14 residues. The J segment lost 10 bases and the V segment lost 3 bases, leaving 9 bases of the junction unmatched. The CDR3 region has the DNA TGTGCCAGCAGTTTGGAGACAGGGCTTGGGATTCAGTACTTC. This translates into CASSLETGLGIQYF.

There are a few counts of this clonotype. This chain joins TRBV11-2 and TRBJ2-1; D is unresolved. Germline CDR1 and CDR2: SGHAT and FQNNGV. The V gene lost 1 base and the J gene lost 4 bases, with 14 bases spanning the gap. The CDR3 has 16 amino acids. CDR3 nucleotides: TGTGCCAGCAGCTTAGGTAACAACGTTCTATACAATGAGCAGTTCTTC. This gives the protein CASSLGNNVLYNEQFF.

Worth noting for this clonotype: A much more abundant neighbour one base away suggests this may be a read error. Likely a read error: the CDR3 ends without its conserved phenylalanine or tryptophan. The chain recombines TRBV2 with TRBJ2-3; 8 positions match TRBD2. The CDR3 extends over 15 amino acids. The V gene end was trimmed by 3 bases and the J gene end by 6 bases; junction bases not matched to a gene: 8. The germline gives CDR1 SNHLY, CDR2 FYNNEI. The CDR3 loop reads CASSETSVLQDTQYL. CDR3 coding DNA: TGTGCCAGCAGTGAGACTAGCGTATTACAGGATACGCAGTATCTT.

The table lists this clonotype with many counts. The rearrangement links TRBV20-1 to TRBJ2-1; D possibly matches TRBD1 or TRBD2 (5 bases each). CDR1 and CDR2 (germline): DFQATT, SNEGSKA (reference sequence). CDR3 size: 14 residues. Trimming stripped 5 bases from V and 0 bases from J, with 11 bases between. Here the CDR3 reads CSAWDRSSYNEQFF. The DNA of the CDR3 is TGCAGTGCTTGGGACCGAAGCTCCTACAATGAGCAGTTCTTC.

Remarks on this clonotype: One end of the junction varies from germline; a read error may be responsible. The V gene is TRBV4-3, the J gene TRBJ2-7; D call uncertain. The CDR3 covers 13 residues. Looked up from germline, CDR1 is LGHNA and CDR2 is YSLEER. This CDR3 is CTSSQARNYGQYF. The CDR3 DNA follows: TGCACCAGCAGCCAAGCGCGGAACTACGGGCAGTACTTC.

This chain links TRBV5-1 with TRBJ2-7, with a tentative D call TRBD2 (5 bases). The V end was cut by 1 base, the J end by 5 bases, with 16 bases between. The CDR3 is 15 amino acids. CDR1 and CDR2 from the germline V gene are SGHRS and YFSETQ. In nucleotides, the CDR3 is TGCGCCAGCAGCTTGAGAGGATACGCCGGGGACGAGCAGTACTTC. This translates into CASSLRGYAGDEQYF.

CDR3 sequence reads: CASSSDGGGLNTEAFF. In nucleotides, the CDR3 is TGTGCCAGCAGTTCTGATGGGGGCGGACTGAACACTGAAGCTTTCTTT. The chain is built from TRBV27 and TRBJ1-1, with D perhaps TRBD1 (6 bases). The CDR3 contains 16 residues. The V end was cut by 4 bases, the J end by 0 bases, with 15 bases between. Germline-derived CDR1 and CDR2 are MNHEY and SMNVEV (reference sequence).

This clonotype was counted between two and nine times. The rearrangement joins TRBV2 to TRBJ2-3, with D maybe TRBD1 (5 bases). V was shortened by 5 bases and J by 0 bases, with 18 bases between the two germline ends. The CDR3 has 17 residues. Germline V lookup: CDR1 SNHLY, CDR2 FYNNEI. The CDR3 region is CASSRVGVGRSTDTQYF. The CDR3 bases are TGTGCCAGCAGTCGGGTAGGGGTGGGTCGTAGCACAGATACGCAGTATTTT.

This clonotype was observed a few times. The chain employs TRBV24-1 and TRBJ2-7, with D hard to call. V was pared by 9 bases and J by 0 bases, with 14 bases between. The CDR3 has 14 residues. Germline V CDR1 and CDR2: KGHDR, SFDVKD. The CDR3 region is CATADLVASYEQYF. CDR3 DNA sequence: TGTGCCACCGCCGACTTAGTGGCCTCCTACGAGCAGTACTTC.

The V gene is TRBV28, the J gene TRBJ2-7, with D maybe TRBD1 (7 bases). The V end was cut by 7 bases, the J end by 4 bases, with 14 bases between. This CDR3 is built from 13 residues. CDR1 is MDHEN, CDR2 SYDVKM, per germline. CDR3 sequence (DNA): TGTGCCAGCATCCCTTCAGGGGGGTACGAGCAGTACTTC. Translating it yields CASIPSGGYEQYF.

V is TRBV6-4 and J is TRBJ1-3; no firm D call. CDR1 and CDR2 (germline): MRHNA, SNTAGT. V lost 9 bases to trimming and J lost 7 bases, with 10 bases between them. The length of the CDR3 is 11 residues. CDR3 nucleotides: TGTGCCAGGCAGGATTCCAACACCATATATTTT. Translation gives CARQDSNTIYF.

Comment on this clonotype: With a much larger clone just one base away, this may be a read error. This chain links TRBV9 with TRBJ2-3; TRBD1 matches at 9 bases. V gave up 10 bases and J gave up 4 bases; unmatched junction bases: 10. This CDR3 region has 14 residues. Germline V gene sequence: CDR1 SGDLS, CDR2 YYNGEE. This chain's CDR3 is CAGKRGQGPDTQYF. CDR3 coding DNA: TGTGCCGGCAAGAGGGGACAGGGCCCAGATACGCAGTATTTT.

This clonotype was recorded at least ten times. The V call is TRBV28, the J call TRBJ1-1; TRBD1 matches 9 bases. The germline CDR1 and CDR2 sequences are MDHEN and SYDVKM. V lost 4 bases, J lost 4 bases, and 4 bases stayed unmatched. The CDR3 covers 14 residues. CDR3 loop: CASSYRGLVTEAFF. The CDR3 bases are TGTGCCAGCAGTTACAGGGGGCTGGTCACTGAAGCTTTCTTT.